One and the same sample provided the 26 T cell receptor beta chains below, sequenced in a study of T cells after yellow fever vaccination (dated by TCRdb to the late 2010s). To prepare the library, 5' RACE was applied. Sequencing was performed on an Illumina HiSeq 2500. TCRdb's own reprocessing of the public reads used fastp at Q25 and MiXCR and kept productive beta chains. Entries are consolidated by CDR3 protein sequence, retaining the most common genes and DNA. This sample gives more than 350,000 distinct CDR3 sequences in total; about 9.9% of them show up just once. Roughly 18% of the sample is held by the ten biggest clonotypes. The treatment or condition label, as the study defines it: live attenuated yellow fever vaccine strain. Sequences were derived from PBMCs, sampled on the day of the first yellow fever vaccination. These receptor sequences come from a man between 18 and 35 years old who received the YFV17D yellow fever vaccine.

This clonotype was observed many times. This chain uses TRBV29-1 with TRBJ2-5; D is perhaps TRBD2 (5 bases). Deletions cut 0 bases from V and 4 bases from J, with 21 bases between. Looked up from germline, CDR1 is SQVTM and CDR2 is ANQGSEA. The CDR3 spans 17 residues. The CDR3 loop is CSVEDWPRTPKGETQYF. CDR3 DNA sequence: TGCAGCGTTGAAGATTGGCCCCGGACTCCGAAGGGAGAGACCCAGTACTTC.

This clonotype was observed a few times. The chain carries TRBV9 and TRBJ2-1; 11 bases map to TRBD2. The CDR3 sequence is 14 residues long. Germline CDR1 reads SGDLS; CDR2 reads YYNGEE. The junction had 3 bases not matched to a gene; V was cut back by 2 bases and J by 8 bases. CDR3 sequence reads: CASSVSGGAYEQFF. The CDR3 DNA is TGTGCCAGCAGCGTTAGCGGGGGGGCCTATGAGCAGTTCTTC.

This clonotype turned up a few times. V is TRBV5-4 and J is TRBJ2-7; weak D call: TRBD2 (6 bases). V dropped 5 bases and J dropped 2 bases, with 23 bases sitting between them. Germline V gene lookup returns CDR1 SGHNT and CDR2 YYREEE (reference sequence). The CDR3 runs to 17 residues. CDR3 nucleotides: TGTGCCAGCAGTCCCTCTAGCCAGGAGGGGCTAACCTACGAGCAGTACTTC. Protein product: CASSPSSQEGLTYEQYF.

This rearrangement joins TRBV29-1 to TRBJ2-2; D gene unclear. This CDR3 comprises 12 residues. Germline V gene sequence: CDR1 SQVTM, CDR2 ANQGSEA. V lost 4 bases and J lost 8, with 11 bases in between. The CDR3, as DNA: TGCAGCGTTGGGTGGCCGGCAGGGGAGCTGTTTTTT. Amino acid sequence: CSVGWPAGELFF.

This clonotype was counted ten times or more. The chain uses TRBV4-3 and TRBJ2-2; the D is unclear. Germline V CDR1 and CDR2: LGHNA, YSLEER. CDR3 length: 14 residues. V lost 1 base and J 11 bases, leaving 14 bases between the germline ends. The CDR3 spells CASSQVSGQAELFF. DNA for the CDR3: TGCGCCAGCAGCCAAGTTAGTGGGCAGGCAGAGCTGTTTTTT.

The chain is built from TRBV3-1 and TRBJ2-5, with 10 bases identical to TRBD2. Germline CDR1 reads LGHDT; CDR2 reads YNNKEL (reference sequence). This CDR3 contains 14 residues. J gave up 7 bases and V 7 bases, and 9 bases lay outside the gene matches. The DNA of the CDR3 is TGTGCCAGCACCTCGGGGGAGCGGGGGGGGACCCAGTACTTC. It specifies CASTSGERGGTQYF.

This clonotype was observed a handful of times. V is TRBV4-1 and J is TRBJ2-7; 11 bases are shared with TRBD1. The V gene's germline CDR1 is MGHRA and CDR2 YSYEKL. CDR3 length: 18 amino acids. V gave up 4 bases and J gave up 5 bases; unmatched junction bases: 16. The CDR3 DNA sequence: TGCGCCAGCAGCCCAATCTTACGCCGGACAGGGGGCTTGAACGAGCAGTACTTC. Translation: CASSPILRRTGGLNEQYF.

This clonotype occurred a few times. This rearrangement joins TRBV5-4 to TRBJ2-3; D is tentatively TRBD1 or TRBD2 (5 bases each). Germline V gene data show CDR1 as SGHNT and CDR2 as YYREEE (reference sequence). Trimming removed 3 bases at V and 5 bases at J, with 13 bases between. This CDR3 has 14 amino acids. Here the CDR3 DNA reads TGTGCCAGCAGCTGGACGAGGGGCGGAGATACGCAGTATTTT. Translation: CASSWTRGGDTQYF.

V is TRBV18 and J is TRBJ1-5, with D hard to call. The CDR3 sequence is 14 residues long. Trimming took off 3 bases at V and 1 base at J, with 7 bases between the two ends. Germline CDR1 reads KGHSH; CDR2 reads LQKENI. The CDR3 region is CASSPATSNQPQHF. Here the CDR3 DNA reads TGTGCCAGCTCACCCGCAACCAGCAATCAGCCCCAGCATTTT.

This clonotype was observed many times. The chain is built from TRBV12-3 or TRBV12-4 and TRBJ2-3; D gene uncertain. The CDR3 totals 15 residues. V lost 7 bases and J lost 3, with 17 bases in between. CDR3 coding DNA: TGTGCCAGCACCTCGGACGCCCAGAGGACAGATACGCAGTATTTT. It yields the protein CASTSDAQRTDTQYF.

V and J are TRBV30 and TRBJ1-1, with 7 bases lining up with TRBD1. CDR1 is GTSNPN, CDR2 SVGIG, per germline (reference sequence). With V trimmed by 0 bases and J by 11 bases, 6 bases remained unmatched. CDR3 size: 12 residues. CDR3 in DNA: TGTGCCTGGAGTGTACTACAGGGGTTGGCTTTCTTT. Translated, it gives CAWSVLQGLAFF. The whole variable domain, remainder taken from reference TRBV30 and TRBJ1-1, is SQTIHQWPATLVQPVGSPLSLECTVEGTSNPNLYWYRQAAGRGLQLLFYSVGIGQISSEVPQNLSASRPQDRQFILSSKKLLLSDSGFYLCAWSVLQGLAFFGQGTRLTVV.

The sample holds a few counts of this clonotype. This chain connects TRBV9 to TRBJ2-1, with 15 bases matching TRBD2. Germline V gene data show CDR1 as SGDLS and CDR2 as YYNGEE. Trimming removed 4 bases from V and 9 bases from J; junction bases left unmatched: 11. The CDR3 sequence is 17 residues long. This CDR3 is CASSPWTSGGAMGEQFF. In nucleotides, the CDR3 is TGTGCCAGCAGCCCCTGGACTAGCGGGGGGGCCATGGGTGAGCAGTTCTTC.

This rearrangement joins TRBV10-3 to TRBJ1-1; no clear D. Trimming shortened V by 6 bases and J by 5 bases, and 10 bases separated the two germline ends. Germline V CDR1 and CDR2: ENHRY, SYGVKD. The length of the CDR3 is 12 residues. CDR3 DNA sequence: TGTGCCATCAGGAACCTTGGGACTGAAGCTTTCTTT. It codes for CAIRNLGTEAFF.

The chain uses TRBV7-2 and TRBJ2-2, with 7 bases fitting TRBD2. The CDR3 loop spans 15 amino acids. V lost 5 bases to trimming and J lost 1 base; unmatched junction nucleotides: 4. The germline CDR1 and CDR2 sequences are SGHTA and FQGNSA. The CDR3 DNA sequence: TGTGCCAGCAGCCGGGGACTACTGAACACCGGGGAGCTGTTTTTT. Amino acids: CASSRGLLNTGELFF.

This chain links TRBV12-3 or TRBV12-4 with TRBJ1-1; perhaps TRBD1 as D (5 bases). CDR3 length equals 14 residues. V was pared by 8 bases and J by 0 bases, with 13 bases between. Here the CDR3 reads CASQGETVNTEAFF. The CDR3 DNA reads TGTGCCAGCCAAGGGGAGACCGTGAACACTGAAGCTTTCTTT.

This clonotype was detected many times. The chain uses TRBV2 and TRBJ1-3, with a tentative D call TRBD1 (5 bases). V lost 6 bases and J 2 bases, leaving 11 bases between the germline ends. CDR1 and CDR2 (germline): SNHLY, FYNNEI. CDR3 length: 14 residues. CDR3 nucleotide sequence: TGTGCCAGCAGGCCCGGGACGGCTGGAAACACCATATATTTT. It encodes CASRPGTAGNTIYF. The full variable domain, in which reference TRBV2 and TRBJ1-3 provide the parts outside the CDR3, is EPEVTQTPSHQVTQMGQEVILRCVPISNHLYFYWYRQILGQKVEFLVSFYNNEISEKSEIFDDQFSVERPDGSNFTLKIRSTKLEDSAMYFCASRPGTAGNTIYFGEGSWLTVV.

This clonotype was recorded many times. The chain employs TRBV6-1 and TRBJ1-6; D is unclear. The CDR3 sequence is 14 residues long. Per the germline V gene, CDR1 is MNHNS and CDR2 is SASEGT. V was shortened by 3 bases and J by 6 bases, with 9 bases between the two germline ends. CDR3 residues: CASSEFGTNSPLHF. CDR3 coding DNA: TGTGCCAGCAGTGAGTTCGGAACTAATTCACCCCTCCACTTT.

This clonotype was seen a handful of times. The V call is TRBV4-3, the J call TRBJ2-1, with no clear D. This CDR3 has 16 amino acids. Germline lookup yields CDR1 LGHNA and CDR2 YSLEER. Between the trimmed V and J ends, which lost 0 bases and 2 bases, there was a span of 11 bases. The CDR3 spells CASSQDLSFPYNEQFF. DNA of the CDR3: TGCGCCAGCAGCCAAGATCTGAGTTTTCCCTACAATGAGCAGTTCTTC.

The CDR3 region is CASSLPGPEETQYF. The CDR3 DNA is TGTGCCAGCAGCTTACCGGGGCCTGAGGAGACCCAGTACTTC. J is TRBJ2-5 and V is TRBV5-4; either TRBD1 or TRBD2 may supply D (5 bases each). The CDR3 runs to 14 residues. V was cut by 2 bases and J by 5 bases, with 13 bases left in between. Germline V gene sequence: CDR1 SGHNT, CDR2 YYREEE (reference sequence).

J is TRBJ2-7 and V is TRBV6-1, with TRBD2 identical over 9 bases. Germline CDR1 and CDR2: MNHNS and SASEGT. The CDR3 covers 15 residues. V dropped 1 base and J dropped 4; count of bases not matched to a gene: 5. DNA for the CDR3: TGTGCCAGCAGTGAAGAGGTGACTAGCGGTTACGAGCAGTACGTC. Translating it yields CASSEEVTSGYEQYV.

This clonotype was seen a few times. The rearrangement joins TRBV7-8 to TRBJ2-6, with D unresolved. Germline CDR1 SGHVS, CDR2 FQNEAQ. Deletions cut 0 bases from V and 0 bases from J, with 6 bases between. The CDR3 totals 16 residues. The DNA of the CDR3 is TGTGCCAGCAGCTTAGCAGGGAACTCTGGGGCCAACGTCCTGACTTTC. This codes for CASSLAGNSGANVLTF.

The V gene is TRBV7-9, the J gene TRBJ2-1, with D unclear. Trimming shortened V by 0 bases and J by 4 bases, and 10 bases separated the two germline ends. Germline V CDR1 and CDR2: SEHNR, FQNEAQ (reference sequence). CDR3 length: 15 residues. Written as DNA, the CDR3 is TGTGCCAGCAGCTTAGCCTCCTACGGATACAATGAGCAGTTCTTC. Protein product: CASSLASYGYNEQFF.

The CDR3 here is CASSPGTGELGQYF. In DNA form, the CDR3 reads TGTGCCAGCAGCCCCGGGACAGGGGAGCTTGGGCAGTACTTC. The rearrangement uses TRBV12-3 or TRBV12-4 and TRBJ2-7, with 10 nucleotides matching TRBD1. The CDR3 sequence is 14 residues long. V was clipped by 6 bases and J by 9 bases; unmatched bases: 11.

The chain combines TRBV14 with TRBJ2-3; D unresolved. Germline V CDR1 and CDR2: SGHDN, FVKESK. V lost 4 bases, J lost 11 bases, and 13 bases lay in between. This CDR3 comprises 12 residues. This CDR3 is CASSPGLFMQYF. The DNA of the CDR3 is TGTGCCAGCAGCCCGGGCCTATTTATGCAGTATTTT.

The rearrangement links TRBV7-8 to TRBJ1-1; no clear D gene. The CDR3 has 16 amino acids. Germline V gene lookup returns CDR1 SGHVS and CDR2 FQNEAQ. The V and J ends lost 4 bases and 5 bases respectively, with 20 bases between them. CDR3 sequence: CASSSPLGEGKTEAFF. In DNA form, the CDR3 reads TGTGCCAGCAGCTCCCCTTTAGGTGAGGGTAAGACTGAAGCTTTCTTT.

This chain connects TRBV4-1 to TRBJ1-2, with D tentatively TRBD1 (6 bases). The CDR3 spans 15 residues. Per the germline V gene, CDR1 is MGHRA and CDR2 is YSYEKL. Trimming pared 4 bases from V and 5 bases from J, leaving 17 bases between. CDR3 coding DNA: TGCGCCAGCAGCCCCTTAGGCAGGGGAGTTTATGGCTACACCTTC. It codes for CASSPLGRGVYGYTF.